The 10 T cell receptor beta chains given below trace back to one sample, sequenced in a study of T cells after yellow fever vaccination. TCRdb re-derived calls from the 5' RACE reads in MiXCR, one entry per CDR3 protein. This sample carries 400,000 to 650,000 distinct CDR3 sequences, 21% of them seen once, and the ten largest clones take approximately 15%. Sequences were derived from PBMCs, sampled about 21 days after the first yellow fever vaccination. Every receptor here comes from a man in his late teens or twenties who received the YFV17D yellow fever vaccine.

This clonotype appeared once. The rearrangement uses TRBV5-6 and TRBJ2-1, with a weak D call TRBD1 (6 bases). CDR1 and CDR2 (germline): SGHDT, YYEEEE. The V end lost 3 bases, the J end lost 9 bases, and 19 bases lay between the germline ends. The CDR3 runs 15 residues. CDR3 in DNA: TGTGCCAGCAGCTCCTCCAGGGGCGCCACACGTGAGCAGTTCTTC. Its translation is CASSSSRGATREQFF.

This clonotype was seen more than once but under ten times. The rearrangement uses TRBV29-1 and TRBJ1-2, with TRBD1 identical over 8 bases. Germline-derived CDR1 and CDR2 are SQVTM and ANQGSEA. The CDR3 consists of 13 residues. V was pared by 6 bases and J by 5 bases, with 8 bases of the junction left unmatched. Written as DNA, the CDR3 is TGCAGCGTCGACAGGGGCACGGGGTATGGCTACACCTTC. Its protein is CSVDRGTGYGYTF.

The chain links TRBV6-2 or TRBV6-3 to TRBJ2-4, with D perhaps matching TRBD1 (5 bases). The CDR3 is 14 residues long. Deletions cut 6 bases from V and 7 bases from J, with 16 bases between. Germline-derived CDR1 and CDR2 are MNHEY and SVGEGT. The CDR3 DNA reads TGTGCCAGCAGACCAACAGGCGCAGGGAACATTCAGTACTTC. Translated: CASRPTGAGNIQYF.

The chain employs TRBV11-1 and TRBJ2-1; D may be TRBD2 (6 bases). The CDR3 loop spans 13 amino acids. V was trimmed by 5 bases and J by 6 bases, leaving 11 bases between them. Germline V lookup: CDR1 SGHAT, CDR2 FQDESV (reference sequence). The CDR3 bases are TGTGCCAGCAGCCCCGGACTAACCAATGAGCAGTTCTTC. Translating gives CASSPGLTNEQFF. The full variable domain, with the rest looked up from reference TRBV11-1 and TRBJ2-1, is EAEVAQSPRYKITEKSQAVAFWCDPISGHATLYWYRQILGQGPELLVQFQDESVVDDSQLPKDRFSAERLKGVDSTLKIQPAELGDSAMYLCASSPGLTNEQFFGPGTRLTVL.

This clonotype was counted between two and nine times. CDR3 nucleotide sequence: TGCGCCAGCAGCCTACAGGGGGTTAACGGGGAGCTGTTTTTT. It encodes CASSLQGVNGELFF. The chain is built from TRBV23-1 and TRBJ2-2; 8 positions match TRBD1. TRBV23-1 is classed as an ORF, of uncertain function. There are 14 residues in the CDR3. With 6 bases clipped from V and 7 bases from J, the junction kept 7 bases outside the gene matches.

This clonotype was detected a few times. The chain has TRBV6-2 or TRBV6-3 and TRBJ1-1, with TRBD1 as a possible D gene (5 bases). The length of the CDR3 is 13 residues. Germline CDR1 reads MNHEY; CDR2 reads SVGEGT. V was shortened by 5 bases and J by 2 bases, with 9 bases between the two germline ends. The CDR3 nucleotides are TGTGCCAGCAGTGCGACAGTTAACACTGAAGCTTTCTTT. Protein product: CASSATVNTEAFF.

This chain joins TRBV4-3 and TRBJ1-2; D not certain. The V gene's germline CDR1 is LGHNA and CDR2 YSLEER. V lost 0 bases and J lost 6, with 11 bases in between. The CDR3 totals 14 residues. This chain's CDR3 is CASSQDRSRNGYTF. The CDR3 DNA reads TGCGCCAGCAGCCAAGATAGGTCCAGAAATGGCTACACCTTC.

The table lists this clonotype with a few counts. This chain uses TRBV20-1 with TRBJ2-3, with TRBD2 identical over 8 bases. This CDR3 has 16 residues. Germline V CDR1 and CDR2: DFQATT, SNEGSKA (reference sequence). With 3 bases clipped from V and 4 bases from J, the junction kept 12 bases outside the gene matches. The CDR3 nucleotides read TGCAGTGCTAGGGGGATGGGACTAGGGCCTGCAGATACGCAGTATTTT. Translating it yields CSARGMGLGPADTQYF.

This clonotype was detected ten times or more. The chain uses TRBV4-2 and TRBJ2-3; D unresolved. Germline assignment: CDR1 LGHNA and CDR2 YNFKEQ. With 0 bases removed from V and 6 bases from J, the gap between germline ends came to 13 bases. The CDR3 extends over 15 amino acids. The CDR3 reads CASSQDRVSTDTQYF. CDR3 nucleotides: TGTGCCAGCAGCCAAGATCGTGTTTCGACCGATACGCAGTATTTT.

The chain recombines TRBV20-1 with TRBJ1-6; 9 positions agree with TRBD1. J was trimmed by 3 bases and V by 3 bases; bases with no gene match: 12. The germline V gene encodes CDR1 DFQATT and CDR2 SNEGSKA (reference sequence). The CDR3 runs to 18 residues. The CDR3 protein is CSASTKGGQGRYNSPLHF. The CDR3 nucleotides read TGCAGTGCTAGTACAAAAGGAGGACAGGGGCGCTATAATTCACCCCTCCACTTT.